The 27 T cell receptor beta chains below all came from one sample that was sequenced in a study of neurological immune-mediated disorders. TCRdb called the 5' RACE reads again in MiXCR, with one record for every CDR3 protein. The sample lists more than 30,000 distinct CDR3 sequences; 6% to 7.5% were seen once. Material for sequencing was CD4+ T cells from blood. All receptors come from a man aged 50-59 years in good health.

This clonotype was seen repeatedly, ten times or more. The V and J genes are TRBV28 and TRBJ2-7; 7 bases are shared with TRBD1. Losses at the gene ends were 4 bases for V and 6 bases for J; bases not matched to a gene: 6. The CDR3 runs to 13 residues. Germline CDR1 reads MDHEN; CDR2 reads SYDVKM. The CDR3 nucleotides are TGTGCCAGCAGTTATGAGGGGGCCAGCGAGCAGTACTTC. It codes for CASSYEGASEQYF.

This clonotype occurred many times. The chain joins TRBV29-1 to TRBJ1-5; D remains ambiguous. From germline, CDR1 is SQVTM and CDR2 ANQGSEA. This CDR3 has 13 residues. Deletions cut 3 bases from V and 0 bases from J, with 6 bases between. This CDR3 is CSVELNSNQPQHF. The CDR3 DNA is TGCAGCGTTGAGCTGAATAGCAATCAGCCCCAGCATTTT.

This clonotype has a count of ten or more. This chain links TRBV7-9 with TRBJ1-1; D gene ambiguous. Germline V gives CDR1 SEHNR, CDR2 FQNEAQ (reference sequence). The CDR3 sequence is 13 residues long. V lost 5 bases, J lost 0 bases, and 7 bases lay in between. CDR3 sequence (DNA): TGTGCCAGCAGCGTCAGCATGAACACTGAAGCTTTCTTT. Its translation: CASSVSMNTEAFF.

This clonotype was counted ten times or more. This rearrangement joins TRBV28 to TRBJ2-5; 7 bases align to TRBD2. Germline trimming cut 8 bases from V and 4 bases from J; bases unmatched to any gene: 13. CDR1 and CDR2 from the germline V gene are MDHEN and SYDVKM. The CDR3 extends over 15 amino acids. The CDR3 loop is CASRPPSGTSETQYF. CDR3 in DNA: TGTGCCAGCCGCCCCCCAAGCGGGACTTCAGAGACCCAGTACTTC.

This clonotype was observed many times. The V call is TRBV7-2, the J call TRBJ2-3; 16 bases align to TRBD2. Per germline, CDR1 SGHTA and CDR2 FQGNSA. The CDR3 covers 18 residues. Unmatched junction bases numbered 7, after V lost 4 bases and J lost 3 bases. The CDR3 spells CASSSPGLAGGGTDTQYF. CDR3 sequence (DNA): TGTGCCAGCAGCTCCCCGGGACTAGCGGGAGGGGGGACAGATACGCAGTATTTT. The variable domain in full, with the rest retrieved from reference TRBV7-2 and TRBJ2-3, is GAGVSQSPSNKVTEKGKDVELRCDPISGHTALYWYRQSLGQGLEFLIYFQGNSAPDKSGLPSDRFSAERTGGSVSTLTIQRTQQEDSAVYLCASSSPGLAGGGTDTQYFGPGTRLTVL.

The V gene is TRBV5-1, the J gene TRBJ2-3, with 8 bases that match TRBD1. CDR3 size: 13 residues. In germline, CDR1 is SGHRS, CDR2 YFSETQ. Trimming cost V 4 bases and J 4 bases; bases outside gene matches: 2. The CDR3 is CASSLQGADTQYF. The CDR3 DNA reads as TGCGCCAGCAGCCTACAGGGGGCAGATACGCAGTATTTT.

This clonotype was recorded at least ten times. CDR3 bases: TGCGCCAGCAGCCAAGAGTCCAGGGGGCCTAGCACAGATACGCAGTATTTT. It is translated as CASSQESRGPSTDTQYF. The chain carries TRBV4-3 and TRBJ2-3; 8 nucleotides line up with TRBD1. The CDR3 runs to 17 residues. V was pared by 0 bases and J by 0 bases, with 5 bases of the junction left unmatched. Germline CDR1 LGHNA, CDR2 YSLEER.

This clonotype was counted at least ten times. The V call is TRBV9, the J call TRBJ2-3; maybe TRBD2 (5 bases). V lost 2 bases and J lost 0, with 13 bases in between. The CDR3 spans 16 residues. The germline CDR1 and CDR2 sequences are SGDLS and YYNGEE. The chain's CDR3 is CASSVLVGISTDTQYF. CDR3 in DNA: TGTGCCAGCAGCGTTCTTGTCGGGATTAGCACAGATACGCAGTATTTT.

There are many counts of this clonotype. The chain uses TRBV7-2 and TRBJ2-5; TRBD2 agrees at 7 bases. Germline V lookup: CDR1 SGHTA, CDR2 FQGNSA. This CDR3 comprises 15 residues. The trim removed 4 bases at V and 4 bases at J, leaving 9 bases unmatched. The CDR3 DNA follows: TGTGCCAGCAGCTCAGCTCAGACTAGCCGAGAGACCCAGTACTTC. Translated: CASSSAQTSRETQYF.

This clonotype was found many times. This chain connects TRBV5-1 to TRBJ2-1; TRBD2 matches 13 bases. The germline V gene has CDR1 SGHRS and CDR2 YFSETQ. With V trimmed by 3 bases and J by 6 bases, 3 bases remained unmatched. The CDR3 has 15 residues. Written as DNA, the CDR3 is TGCGCCAGCAGCTGGACTAGCGGGAGAGTCAATGAGCAGTTCTTC. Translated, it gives CASSWTSGRVNEQFF. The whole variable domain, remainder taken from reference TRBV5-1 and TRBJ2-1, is KAGVTQTPRYLIKTRGQQVTLSCSPISGHRSVSWYQQTPGQGLQFLFEYFSETQRNKGNFPGRFSGRQFSNSRSEMNVSTLELGDSALYLCASSWTSGRVNEQFFGPGTRLTVL.

The CDR3 here is CSRGAYYEQYF. Written as DNA, the CDR3 is TGCAGCAGGGGTGCGTACTACGAGCAGTACTTC. The gene calls are TRBV29-1 and TRBJ2-7; a possible D gene is TRBD1 (5 bases). Germline-derived CDR1 and CDR2 are SQVTM and ANQGSEA. The V end was cut by 8 bases, the J end by 3 bases, with 11 bases between. CDR3 length: 11 amino acids.

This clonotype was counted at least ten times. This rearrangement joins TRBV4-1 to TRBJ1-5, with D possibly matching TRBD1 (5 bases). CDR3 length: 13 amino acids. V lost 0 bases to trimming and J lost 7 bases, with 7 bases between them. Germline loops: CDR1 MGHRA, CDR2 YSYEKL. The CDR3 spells CASSQEGRQPQHF. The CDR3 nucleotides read TGCGCCAGCAGCCAAGAGGGACGGCAGCCCCAGCATTTT.

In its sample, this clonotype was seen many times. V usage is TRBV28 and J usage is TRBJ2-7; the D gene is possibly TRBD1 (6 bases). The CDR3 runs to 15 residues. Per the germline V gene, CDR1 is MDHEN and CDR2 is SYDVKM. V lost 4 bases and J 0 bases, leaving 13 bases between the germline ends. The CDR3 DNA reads TGTGCCAGCAGTTATATACAGGGAAGCTCCTACGAGCAGTACTTC. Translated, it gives CASSYIQGSSYEQYF. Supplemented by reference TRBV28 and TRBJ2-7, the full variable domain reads DVKVTQSSRYLVKRTGEKVFLECVQDMDHENMFWYRQDPGLGLRLIYFSYDVKMKEKGDIPEGYSVSREKKERFSLILESASTNQTSMYLCASSYIQGSSYEQYFGPGTRLTVT.

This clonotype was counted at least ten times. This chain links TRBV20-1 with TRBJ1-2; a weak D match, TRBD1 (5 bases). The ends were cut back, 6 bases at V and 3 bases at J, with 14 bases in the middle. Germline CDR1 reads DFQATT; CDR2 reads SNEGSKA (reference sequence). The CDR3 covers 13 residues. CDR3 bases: TGCAGTGCCGCGACAGCGGGTGACTATGGCTACACCTTC. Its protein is CSAATAGDYGYTF.

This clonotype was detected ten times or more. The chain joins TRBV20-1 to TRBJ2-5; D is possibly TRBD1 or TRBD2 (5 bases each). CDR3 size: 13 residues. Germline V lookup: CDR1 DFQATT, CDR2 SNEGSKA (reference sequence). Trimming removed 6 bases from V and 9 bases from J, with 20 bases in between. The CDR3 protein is CSATGTKSLSQYF. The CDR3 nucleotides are TGCAGTGCCACCGGGACCAAGTCTTTGTCCCAGTACTTC.

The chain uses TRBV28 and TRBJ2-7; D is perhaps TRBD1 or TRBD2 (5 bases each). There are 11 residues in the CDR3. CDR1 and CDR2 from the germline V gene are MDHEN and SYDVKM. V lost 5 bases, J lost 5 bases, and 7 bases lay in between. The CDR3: CASSRGDEQYF. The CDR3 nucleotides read TGTGCCAGCAGTAGGGGAGACGAGCAGTACTTC.

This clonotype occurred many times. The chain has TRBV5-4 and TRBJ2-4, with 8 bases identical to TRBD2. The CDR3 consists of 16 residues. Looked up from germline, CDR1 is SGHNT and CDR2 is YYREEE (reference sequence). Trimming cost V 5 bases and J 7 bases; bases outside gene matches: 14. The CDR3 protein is CASSSKTVSGGNIQYF. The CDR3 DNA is TGTGCCAGCAGTTCCAAGACAGTCTCGGGAGGGAACATTCAGTACTTC.

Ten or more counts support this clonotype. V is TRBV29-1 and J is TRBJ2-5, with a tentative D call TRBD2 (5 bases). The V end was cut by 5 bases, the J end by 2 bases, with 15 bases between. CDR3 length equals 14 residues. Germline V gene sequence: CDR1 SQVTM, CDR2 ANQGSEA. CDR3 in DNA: TGCAGCGTTCAACGCGGTGGCGGGCAAGAGACCCAGTACTTC. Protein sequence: CSVQRGGGQETQYF.

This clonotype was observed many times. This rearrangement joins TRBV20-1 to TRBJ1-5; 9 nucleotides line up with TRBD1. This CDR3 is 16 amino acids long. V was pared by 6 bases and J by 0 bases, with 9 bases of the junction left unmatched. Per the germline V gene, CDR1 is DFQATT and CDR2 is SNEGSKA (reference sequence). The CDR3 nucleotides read TGCAGTGCGTCGGGACAGGGAACCCTTAGCAATCAGCCCCAGCATTTT. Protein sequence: CSASGQGTLSNQPQHF.

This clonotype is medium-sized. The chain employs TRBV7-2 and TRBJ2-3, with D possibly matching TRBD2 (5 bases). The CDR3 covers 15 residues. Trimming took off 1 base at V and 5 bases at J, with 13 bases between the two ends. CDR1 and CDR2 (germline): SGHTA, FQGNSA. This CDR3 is CASSLVVTSGDTQYF. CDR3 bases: TGTGCCAGCAGCTTAGTAGTTACTAGTGGAGATACGCAGTATTTT.

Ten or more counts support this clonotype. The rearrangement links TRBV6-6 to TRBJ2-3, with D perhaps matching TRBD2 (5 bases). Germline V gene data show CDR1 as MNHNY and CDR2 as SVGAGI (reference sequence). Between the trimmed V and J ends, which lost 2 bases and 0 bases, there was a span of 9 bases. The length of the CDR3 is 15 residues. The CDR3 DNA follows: TGTGCCAGCAGTTACGACGCGGGTAGCACAGATACGCAGTATTTT. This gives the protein CASSYDAGSTDTQYF.

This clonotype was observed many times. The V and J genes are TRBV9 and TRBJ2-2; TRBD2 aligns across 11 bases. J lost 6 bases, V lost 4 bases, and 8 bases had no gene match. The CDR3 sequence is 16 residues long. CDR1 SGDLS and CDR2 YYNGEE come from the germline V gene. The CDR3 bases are TGTGCCAGCAGCACAACCGGGACTAGCGGAGCCGGGGAGCTGTTTTTT. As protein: CASSTTGTSGAGELFF. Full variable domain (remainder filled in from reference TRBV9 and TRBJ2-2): DSGVTQTPKHLITATGQRVTLRCSPRSGDLSVYWYQQSLDQGLQFLIQYYNGEERAKGNILERFSAQQFPDLHSELNLSSLELGDSALYFCASSTTGTSGAGELFFGEGSRLTVL.

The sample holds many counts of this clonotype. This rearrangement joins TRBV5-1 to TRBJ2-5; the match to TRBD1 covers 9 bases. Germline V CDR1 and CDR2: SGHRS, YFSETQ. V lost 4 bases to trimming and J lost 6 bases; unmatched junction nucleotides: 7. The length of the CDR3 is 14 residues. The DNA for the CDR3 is TGCGCCAGCAGCGTCTACAGGGGGCAGAAGACCCAGTACTTC. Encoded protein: CASSVYRGQKTQYF. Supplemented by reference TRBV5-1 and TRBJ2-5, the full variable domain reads KAGVTQTPRYLIKTRGQQVTLSCSPISGHRSVSWYQQTPGQGLQFLFEYFSETQRNKGNFPGRFSGRQFSNSRSEMNVSTLELGDSALYLCASSVYRGQKTQYFGPGTRLLVL.

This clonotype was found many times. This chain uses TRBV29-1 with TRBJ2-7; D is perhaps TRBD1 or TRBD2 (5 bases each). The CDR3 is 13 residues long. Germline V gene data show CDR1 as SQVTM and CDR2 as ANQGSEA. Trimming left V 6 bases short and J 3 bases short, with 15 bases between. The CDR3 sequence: CSVHVGTVYEQYF. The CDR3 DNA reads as TGCAGCGTCCATGTTGGGACCGTCTACGAGCAGTACTTC.

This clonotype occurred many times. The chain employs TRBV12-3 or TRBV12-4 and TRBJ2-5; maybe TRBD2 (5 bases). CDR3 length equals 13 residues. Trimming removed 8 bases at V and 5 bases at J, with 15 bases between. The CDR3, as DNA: TGTGCCAGCGGTCTTGATAGCGTTGAGACCCAGTACTTC. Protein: CASGLDSVETQYF.

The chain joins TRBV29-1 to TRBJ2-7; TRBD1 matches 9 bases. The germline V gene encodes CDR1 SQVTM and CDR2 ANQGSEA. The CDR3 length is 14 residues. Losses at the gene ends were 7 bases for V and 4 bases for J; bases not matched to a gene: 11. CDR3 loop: CSGSGGTGNYEQYF. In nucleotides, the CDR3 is TGCAGCGGCTCCGGGGGGACAGGGAATTACGAGCAGTACTTC.

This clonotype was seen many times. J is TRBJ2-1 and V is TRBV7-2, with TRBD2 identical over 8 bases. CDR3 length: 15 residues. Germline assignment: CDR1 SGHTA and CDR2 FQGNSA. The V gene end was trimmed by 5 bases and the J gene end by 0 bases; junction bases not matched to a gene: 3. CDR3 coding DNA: TGTGCCAGCAGCCGCAGCGGGAGCTCCTACAATGAGCAGTTCTTC. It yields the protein CASSRSGSSYNEQFF. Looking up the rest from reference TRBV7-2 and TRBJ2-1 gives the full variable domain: GAGVSQSPSNKVTEKGKDVELRCDPISGHTALYWYRQSLGQGLEFLIYFQGNSAPDKSGLPSDRFSAERTGGSVSTLTIQRTQQEDSAVYLCASSRSGSSYNEQFFGPGTRLTVL.